These 4 T cell receptor beta chains came from one sample sequenced in a study of beta chain features in type 1 diabetes. Their antigen targets remain unknown. TCRB transcripts that were expressed got sequenced, as all of the isolated RNA had been reverse transcribed. Libraries were prepared by immunoSEQ multiplex PCR; TCRdb keeps only in-frame clonotypes and omits some of them. The table lists 600,000 to 700,000 clones, about an eighth of them singletons. Study conclusions and caveats: When Type 1 diabetes patients were examined, their TCRB CDR3s proved moderately but significantly shorter in all four CD4+ subsets.

Source material: naive CD4+ T cells from blood. The source of these receptors is a man under 40 with type 1 diabetes.

The rearrangement links TRBV5-1 to TRBJ2-7; 10 nucleotides line up with TRBD1. V gave up 4 bases and J gave up 5 bases; unmatched junction bases: 6. The CDR3 length is 14 residues. Germline CDR1 is SGHRS and CDR2 is YFSETQ. Written as DNA, the CDR3 is TGCGCCAGCAGCACCGGGACAGGGGCGAACGAGCAGTACTTC. This translates into CASSTGTGANEQYF.

This clone has a handful of counts. The genes are TRBV10-3 and TRBJ2-3; 7 bases fit TRBD1. The CDR3 has 15 amino acids. CDR1 and CDR2 from the germline V gene are ENHRY and SYGVKD. With 10 bases clipped from V and 3 bases from J, the junction kept 13 bases outside the gene matches. Here the CDR3 reads CATGVRQGETDTQYF. The CDR3 bases are TGTGCCACCGGGGTCCGACAGGGTGAGACAGATACGCAGTATTTT.

This chain links TRBV7-2 with TRBJ2-7; perhaps TRBD2 as D (5 bases). Germline V gives CDR1 SGHTA, CDR2 FQGNSA. This CDR3 is built from 15 residues. V was trimmed by 1 base and J by 2 bases, leaving 12 bases between them. The CDR3 protein is CASSLGGPLTYEQYF. CDR3 sequence (DNA): TGTGCCAGCAGCTTAGGAGGGCCGTTAACCTACGAGCAGTACTTC. Looking up the rest from reference TRBV7-2 and TRBJ2-7 gives the full variable domain: GAGVSQSPSNKVTEKGKDVELRCDPISGHTALYWYRQSLGQGLEFLIYFQGNSAPDKSGLPSDRFSAERTGGSVSTLTIQRTQQEDSAVYLCASSLGGPLTYEQYFGPGTRLTVT.

This clone was picked up a small number of times. Other DNA sequences from this sample encode an identical CDR3 as well. The V gene is TRBV5-1, the J gene TRBJ1-2; D is uncertain. V was clipped by 4 bases and J by 1 base, with 8 bases between them. The V gene's germline CDR1 is SGHRS and CDR2 YFSETQ. The CDR3 spans 13 residues. The CDR3 bases are TGCGCCAGCAGCCTCGCAGATAACTATGGCTACACCTTC. Its translation is CASSLADNYGYTF.